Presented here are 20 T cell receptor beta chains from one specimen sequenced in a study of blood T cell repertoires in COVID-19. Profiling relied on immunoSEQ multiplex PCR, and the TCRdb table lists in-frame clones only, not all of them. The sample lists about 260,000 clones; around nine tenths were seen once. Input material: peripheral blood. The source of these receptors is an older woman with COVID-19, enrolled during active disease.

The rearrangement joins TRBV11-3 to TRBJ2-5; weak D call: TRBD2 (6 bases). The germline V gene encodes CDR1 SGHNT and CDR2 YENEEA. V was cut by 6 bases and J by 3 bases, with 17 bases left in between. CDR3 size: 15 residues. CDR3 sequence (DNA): TGTGCCAGCAGAGGGCCCGGAGGGGCCGAAGAGACCCAGTACTTC. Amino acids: CASRGPGGAEETQYF.

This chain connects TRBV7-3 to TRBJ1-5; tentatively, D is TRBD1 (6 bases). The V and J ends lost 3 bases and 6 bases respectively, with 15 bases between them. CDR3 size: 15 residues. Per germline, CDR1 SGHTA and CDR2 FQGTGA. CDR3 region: CASSLHRVKGQPQHF. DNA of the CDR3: TGTGCCAGCAGCTTGCACAGGGTGAAGGGTCAGCCCCAGCATTTT.

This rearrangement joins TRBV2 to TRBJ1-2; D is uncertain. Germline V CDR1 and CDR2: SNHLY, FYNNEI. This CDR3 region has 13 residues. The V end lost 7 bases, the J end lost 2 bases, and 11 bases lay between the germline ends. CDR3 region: CASISELNYGYTF. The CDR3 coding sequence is TGTGCCAGCATCTCCGAGTTAAACTATGGCTACACCTTC.

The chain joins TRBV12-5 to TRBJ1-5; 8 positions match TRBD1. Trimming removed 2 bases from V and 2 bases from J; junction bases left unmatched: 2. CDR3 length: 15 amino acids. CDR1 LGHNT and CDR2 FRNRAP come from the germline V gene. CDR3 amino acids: CASGLSGGGNQPQHF. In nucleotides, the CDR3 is TGTGCTAGTGGTTTGTCAGGGGGCGGCAATCAGCCCCAGCATTTT.

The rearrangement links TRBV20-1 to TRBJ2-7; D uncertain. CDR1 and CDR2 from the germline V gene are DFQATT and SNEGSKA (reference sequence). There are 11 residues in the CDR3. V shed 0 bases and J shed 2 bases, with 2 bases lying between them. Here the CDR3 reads CSARDAYEQYF. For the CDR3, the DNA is TGCAGTGCTAGAGACGCCTACGAGCAGTACTTC.

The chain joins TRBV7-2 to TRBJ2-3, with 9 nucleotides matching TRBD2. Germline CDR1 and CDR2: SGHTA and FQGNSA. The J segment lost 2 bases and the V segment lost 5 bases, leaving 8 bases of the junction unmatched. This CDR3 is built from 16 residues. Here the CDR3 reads CASSPMPSGNTDTQYF. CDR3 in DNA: TGTGCCAGCAGCCCCATGCCTAGCGGGAACACAGATACGCAGTATTTT.

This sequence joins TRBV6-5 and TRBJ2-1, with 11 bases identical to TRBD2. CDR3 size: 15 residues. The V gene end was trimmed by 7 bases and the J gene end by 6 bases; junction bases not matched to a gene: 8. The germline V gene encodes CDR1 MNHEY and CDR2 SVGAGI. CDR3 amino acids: CASKVLLAGGNEQFF. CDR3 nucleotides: TGTGCCAGCAAGGTTTTGCTAGCGGGAGGCAATGAGCAGTTCTTC.

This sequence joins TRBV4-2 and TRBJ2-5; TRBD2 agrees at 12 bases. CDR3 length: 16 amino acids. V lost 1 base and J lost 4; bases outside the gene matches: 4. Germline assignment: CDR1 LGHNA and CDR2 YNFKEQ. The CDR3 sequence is CASSQGSSGRGETQYF. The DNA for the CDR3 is TGTGCCAGCAGCCAAGGGTCTAGCGGGAGGGGAGAGACCCAGTACTTC.

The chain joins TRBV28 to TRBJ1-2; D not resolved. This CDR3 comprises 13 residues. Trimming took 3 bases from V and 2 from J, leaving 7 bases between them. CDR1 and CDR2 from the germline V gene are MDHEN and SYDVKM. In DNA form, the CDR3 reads TGTGCCAGCAGTTTGAAGCCAAACTATGGCTACACCTTC. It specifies CASSLKPNYGYTF.

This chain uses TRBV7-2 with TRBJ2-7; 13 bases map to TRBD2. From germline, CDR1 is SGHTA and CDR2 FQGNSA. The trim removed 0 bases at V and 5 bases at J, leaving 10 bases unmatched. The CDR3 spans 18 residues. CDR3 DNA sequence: TGTGCCAGCAGCTTAGCGCTCGCGACTAGCGGGAGGAGCCACGAGCAGTACTTC. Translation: CASSLALATSGRSHEQYF.

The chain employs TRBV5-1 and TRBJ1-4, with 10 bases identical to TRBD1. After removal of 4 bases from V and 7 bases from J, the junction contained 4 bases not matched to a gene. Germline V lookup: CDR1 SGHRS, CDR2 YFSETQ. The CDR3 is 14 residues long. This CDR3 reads CASSSRDRGEKLFF. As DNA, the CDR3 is TGCGCCAGCAGCAGCCGGGACAGGGGTGAAAAACTGTTTTTT. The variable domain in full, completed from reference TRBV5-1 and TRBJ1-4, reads KAGVTQTPRYLIKTRGQQVTLSCSPISGHRSVSWYQQTPGQGLQFLFEYFSETQRNKGNFPGRFSGRQFSNSRSEMNVSTLELGDSALYLCASSSRDRGEKLFFGSGTQLSVL.

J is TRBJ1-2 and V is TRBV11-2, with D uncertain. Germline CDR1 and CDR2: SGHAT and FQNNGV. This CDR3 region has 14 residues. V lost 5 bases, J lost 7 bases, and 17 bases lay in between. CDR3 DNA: TGTGCCAGCAGCCCCAGCGGACGGATTCTTGGCTACACCTTC. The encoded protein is CASSPSGRILGYTF.

The CDR3 region is CASSRGLQAMNTGELFF. DNA for the CDR3: TGTGCCAGTAGTCGGGGTCTTCAAGCGATGAACACCGGGGAGCTGTTTTTT. V gene TRBV19 combines with J gene TRBJ2-2; D may be TRBD2 (5 bases). V dropped 5 bases and J dropped 1 base, with 17 bases sitting between them. This CDR3 spans 17 amino acids. The germline gives CDR1 LNHDA, CDR2 SQIVND (reference sequence). The full variable domain, rest sourced from reference TRBV19 and TRBJ2-2, is DGGITQSPKYLFRKEGQNVTLSCEQNLNHDAMYWYRQDPGQGLRLIYYSQIVNDFQKGDIAEGYSVSREKKESFPLTVTSAQKNPTAFYLCASSRGLQAMNTGELFFGEGSRLTVL.

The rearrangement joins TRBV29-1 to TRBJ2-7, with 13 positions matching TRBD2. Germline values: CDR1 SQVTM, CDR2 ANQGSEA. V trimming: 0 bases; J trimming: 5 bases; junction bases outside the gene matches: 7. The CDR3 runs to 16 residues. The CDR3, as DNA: TGCAGCGTTGAAGACGAAAGACTAGCGGGAGGTAACGAGCAGTACTTC. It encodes CSVEDERLAGGNEQYF.

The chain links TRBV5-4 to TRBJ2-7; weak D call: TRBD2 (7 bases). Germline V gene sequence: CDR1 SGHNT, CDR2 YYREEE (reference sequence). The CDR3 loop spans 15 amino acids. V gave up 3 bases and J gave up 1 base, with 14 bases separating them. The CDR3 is CASSWGGSLSYEQYF. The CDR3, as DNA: TGTGCCAGCAGCTGGGGGGGCAGCTTGTCCTACGAGCAGTACTTC.

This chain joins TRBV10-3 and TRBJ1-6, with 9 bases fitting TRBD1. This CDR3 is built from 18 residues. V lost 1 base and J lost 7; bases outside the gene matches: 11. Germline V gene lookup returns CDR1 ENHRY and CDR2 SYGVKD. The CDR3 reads CAISEWGWTGEKNSPLHF. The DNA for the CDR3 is TGTGCCATCAGTGAGTGGGGGTGGACAGGGGAAAAGAATTCACCCCTCCACTTT.

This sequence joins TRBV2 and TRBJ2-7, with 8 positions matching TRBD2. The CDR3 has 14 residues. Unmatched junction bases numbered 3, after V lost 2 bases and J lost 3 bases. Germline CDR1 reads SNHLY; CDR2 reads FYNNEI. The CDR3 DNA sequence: TGTGCCAGCAGTGAAATACGGGGGGGCTACGAGCAGTACTTC. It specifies CASSEIRGGYEQYF.

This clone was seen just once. The CDR3 loop is CASRHKGLAGLGEQFF. The CDR3 coding sequence is TGTGCCAGCAGACACAAAGGACTAGCGGGACTAGGCGAGCAGTTCTTC. The chain uses TRBV11-2 and TRBJ2-1; 12 bases match TRBD2. V shed 6 bases and J 10 bases; nucleotides not matched to a gene: 13. CDR3 length equals 16 residues. CDR1 and CDR2 from the germline V gene are SGHAT and FQNNGV. Looking up the rest from reference TRBV11-2 and TRBJ2-1 gives the full variable domain: EAGVAQSPRYKIIEKRQSVAFWCNPISGHATLYWYQQILGQGPKLLIQFQNNGVVDDSQLPKDRFSAERLKGVDSTLKIQPAKLEDSAVYLCASRHKGLAGLGEQFFGPGTRLTVL.

The CDR3 DNA follows: TGTGCCAGCAGCCAACTGGGGACAGGGCGTTCGATCTACGAGCAGTACTTC. Translated, it gives CASSQLGTGRSIYEQYF. The chain uses TRBV3-1 (or the pseudogene TRBV3-2) and TRBJ2-7; 9 nucleotides agree with TRBD1. Germline lookup yields CDR1 LGHDT and CDR2 YNNKEL (reference sequence). CDR3 length equals 17 residues. The V gene end was trimmed by 2 bases and the J gene end by 3 bases; junction bases not matched to a gene: 11.

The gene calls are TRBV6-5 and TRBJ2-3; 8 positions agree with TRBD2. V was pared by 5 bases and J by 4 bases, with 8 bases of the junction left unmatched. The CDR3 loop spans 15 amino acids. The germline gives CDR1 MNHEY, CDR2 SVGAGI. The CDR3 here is CASSRLAIDADTQYF. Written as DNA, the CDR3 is TGTGCCAGCAGTCGACTAGCGATTGACGCAGATACGCAGTATTTT.